The present TCR beta chain was sequenced within a study of blood T cell repertoires in COVID-19 (dated by TCRdb to 2020 to 2021). Context from the whole study: The collaborator samples originated in the United States, Italy and Spain and spanned the acute and convalescent phases of COVID-19. Samples were obtained from the ongoing ImmuneRACE study (first 160 participants) and from 1,200 or so subjects provided by 6 global collaborators. Nearly every sample came with metadata listing a de-identified subject ID, COVID-19 status, age in years and sex. Where available, HLA class I and class II types were obtained from metadata supplied by the sample provider rather than from assay-based typing. The dataset comprised deeply sampled blood TCRbeta repertoires from subjects exposed to, actively infected with, or recovered from COVID-19. The material from the prospective study consisted of cDNA or gDNA derived from T cells, B-cell-depleted T cells, or PBMCs. The repertoires were released in a freely available public database meant as a resource for research on the immune response to SARS-CoV-2. Paper-wide results and their limitations: How much clinical and demographic metadata was included differed by source and by participant, and the metadata was provided uncurated.

V gives up 0 bases and J gives up 0 bases, and the segment between their germline ends measures 13 bases. CDR1 SGHRS and CDR2 YFSETQ are derived from the germline V gene. Inclusive of the bounding cysteine and phenylalanine, the CDR3 is 16 residues long. Only the CDR3 portion is preserved as DNA: 48 bases, with reading frame beginning at the first base. Worth noting for this clone: The antigen it recognizes is unknown. Per-base qualities were not stored, and no clone one base away is much larger.

Participants in the prospective study were enrolled through a virtual design, were aged roughly 18 to 100 years, and lived in 24 United States geographic areas. In the prospective study, cohorts were assigned on the basis of participant-reported clinical history obtained from a screening survey and a study questionnaire. Recovered participants in ImmuneRACE Cohort 3 were defined by two consecutive negative NP/OP PCR tests, clearance by a healthcare professional, or resolution of symptoms. Mobile phlebotomists in the prospective study collected whole blood, serum and a nasopharyngeal or oropharyngeal swab from every participant. Over an approximately 2-month period, participants in the prospective study had the option of providing additional blood draws and questionnaires. Prospective study blood samples were shipped either frozen or at room temperature before DNA extraction. TCRbeta CDR3 regions were amplified from genomic DNA by means of the immunoSEQ Assay, a bias-controlled multiplex PCR. The original methods were these. Within the assay, amplification of reference gene primers was used to estimate how many nucleated cells each sample contained. To quantify the absolute abundance of each unique TCRbeta CDR3 rearrangement, sequence reads were collapsed and filtered. For each sample, productive Simpson clonality was calculated by taking the square root of Simpson's diversity index across productive rearrangements. What TCRdb holds here is the immuneACCESS table cut down to in-frame rearrangements. Part of the clones is not present; checked against another copy, under half of the missing clones reflect an unresolved V gene, and the others are unexplained. V, J and clone size are taken as reported in that table, and D and trimming were inferred from the DNA itself. The sample profile shows under 200,000 clones; around 80% of them were found once. The ten largest clonotypes hold approximately 7.3% of the sample.

The TCR comes from a man aged 50 or older who had recovered from COVID-19. The rearranged chain carries TRBV5-1 and TRBJ2-7; the D gene is perhaps TRBD2, on 5 matching bases. The sequencing sample was made of PBMCs or T cells enriched from blood (not recorded which). The CDR3: CASSLVPRLSSYEQYF. Here is the DNA: TGCGCCAGCAGCTTGGTGCCCAGACTAAGCTCCTACGAGCAGTACTTC.